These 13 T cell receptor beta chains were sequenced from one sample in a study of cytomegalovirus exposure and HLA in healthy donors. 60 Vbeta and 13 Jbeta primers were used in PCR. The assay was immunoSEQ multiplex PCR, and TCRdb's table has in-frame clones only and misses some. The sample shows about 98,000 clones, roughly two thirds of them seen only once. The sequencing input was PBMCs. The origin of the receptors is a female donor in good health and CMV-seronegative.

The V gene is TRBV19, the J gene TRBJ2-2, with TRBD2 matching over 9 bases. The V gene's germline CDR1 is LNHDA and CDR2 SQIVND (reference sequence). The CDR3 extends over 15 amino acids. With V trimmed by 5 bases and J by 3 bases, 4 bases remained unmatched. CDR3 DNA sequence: TGTGCCAGTAGTGCGGGAGGGCCCGACACCGGGGAGCTGTTTTTT. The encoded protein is CASSAGGPDTGELFF.

This CDR3 is CSVGQGRYEQYF. Written as DNA, the CDR3 is TGCAGCGTGGGACAGGGTCGATACGAGCAGTACTTC. The gene calls are TRBV29-1 and TRBJ2-7; 9 bases map to TRBD1. The ends lost 6 bases at V and 4 bases at J; junction bases unmatched: 4. The germline CDR1 and CDR2 sequences are SQVTM and ANQGSEA. This CDR3 spans 12 amino acids.

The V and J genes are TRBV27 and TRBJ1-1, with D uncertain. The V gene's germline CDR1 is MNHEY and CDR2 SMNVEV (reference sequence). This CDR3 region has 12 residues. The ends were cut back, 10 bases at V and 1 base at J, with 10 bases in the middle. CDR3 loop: CANTPWNTEAFF. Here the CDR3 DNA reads TGTGCCAACACCCCCTGGAACACTGAAGCTTTCTTT.

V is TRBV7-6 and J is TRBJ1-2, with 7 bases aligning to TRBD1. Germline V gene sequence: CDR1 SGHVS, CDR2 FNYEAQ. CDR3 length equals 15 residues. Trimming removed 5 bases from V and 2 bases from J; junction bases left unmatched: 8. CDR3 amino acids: CASSRNPGQNYGYTF. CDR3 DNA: TGTGCCAGCAGCCGTAACCCGGGACAGAACTATGGCTACACCTTC.

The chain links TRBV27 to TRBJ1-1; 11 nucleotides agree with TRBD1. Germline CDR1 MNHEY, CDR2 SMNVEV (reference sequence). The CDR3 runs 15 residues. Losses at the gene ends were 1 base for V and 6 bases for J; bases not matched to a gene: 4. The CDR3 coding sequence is TGTGCCAGCAGTTTATTGGGACAGGGGGAACCTGAAGCTTTCTTT. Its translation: CASSLLGQGEPEAFF.

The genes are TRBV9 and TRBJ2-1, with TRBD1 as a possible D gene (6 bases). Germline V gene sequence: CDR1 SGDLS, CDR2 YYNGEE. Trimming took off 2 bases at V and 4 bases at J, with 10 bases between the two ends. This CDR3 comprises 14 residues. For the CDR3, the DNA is TGTGCCAGCAGCGTTACAGGGTTGTACAATGAGCAGTTCTTC. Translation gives CASSVTGLYNEQFF.

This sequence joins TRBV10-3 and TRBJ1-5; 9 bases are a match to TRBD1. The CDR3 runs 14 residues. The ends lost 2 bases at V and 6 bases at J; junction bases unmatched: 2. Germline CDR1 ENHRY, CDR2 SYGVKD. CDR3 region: CAISEDRGIQPQHF. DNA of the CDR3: TGTGCCATCAGTGAGGACAGGGGGATTCAGCCCCAGCATTTT.

CDR3 sequence: CASSSSTRDTYEQYF. The CDR3 coding sequence is TGTGCCAGCAGTTCCTCAACCCGGGACACCTACGAGCAGTACTTC. The rearrangement links TRBV6-5 to TRBJ2-7, with a tentative D call TRBD1 (6 bases). This CDR3 contains 15 residues. Per the germline V gene, CDR1 is MNHEY and CDR2 is SVGAGI. V was cut by 4 bases and J by 2 bases, with 15 bases left in between.

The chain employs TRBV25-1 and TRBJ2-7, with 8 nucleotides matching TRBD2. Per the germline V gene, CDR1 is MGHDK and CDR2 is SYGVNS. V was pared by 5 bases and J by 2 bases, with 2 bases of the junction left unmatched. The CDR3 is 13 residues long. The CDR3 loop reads CASSPGGAYEQYF. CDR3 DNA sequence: TGTGCCAGCAGTCCCGGGGGGGCCTACGAGCAGTACTTC.

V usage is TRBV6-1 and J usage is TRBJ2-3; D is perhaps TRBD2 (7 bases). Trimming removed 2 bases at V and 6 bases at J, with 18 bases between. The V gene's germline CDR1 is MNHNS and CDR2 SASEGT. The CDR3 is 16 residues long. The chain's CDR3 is CASSELGGGGGDTQYF. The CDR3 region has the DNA TGTGCCAGCAGTGAACTTGGGGGAGGGGGGGGCGATACGCAGTATTTT.

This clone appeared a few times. CDR3 sequence: CASSLVGRDNTEAFF. The CDR3, as DNA: TGTGCCAGCAGCTTGGTTGGCAGGGATAACACTGAAGCTTTCTTT. This sequence joins TRBV5-4 and TRBJ1-1, with D tentatively TRBD1 (5 bases). Germline V gene lookup returns CDR1 SGHNT and CDR2 YYREEE (reference sequence). Trimming took off 0 bases at V and 2 bases at J, with 11 bases between the two ends. The CDR3 extends over 15 amino acids.

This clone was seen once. CDR3 protein: CASSDSEDWYYEQYF. In DNA, the CDR3 is TGTGCCAGCAGTGACTCGGAGGACTGGTACTACGAGCAGTACTTC. The chain carries TRBV6-4 and TRBJ2-7, with D perhaps TRBD2 (5 bases). The ends were cut back, 0 bases at V and 3 bases at J, with 12 bases in the middle. The CDR3 runs 15 residues. Germline V CDR1 and CDR2: MRHNA, SNTAGT.

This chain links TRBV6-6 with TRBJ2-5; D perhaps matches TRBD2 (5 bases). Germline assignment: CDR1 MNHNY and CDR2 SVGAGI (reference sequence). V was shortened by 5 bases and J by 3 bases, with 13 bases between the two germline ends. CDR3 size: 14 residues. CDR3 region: CASSTNSGKETQYF. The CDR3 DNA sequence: TGTGCCAGCAGTACAAACAGCGGAAAAGAGACCCAGTACTTC.